In its sample, the clone carrying this TCR beta chain was seen many times. One entry per CDR3 protein results from TCRdb running MiXCR on the 5' RACE reads. The table shows about 140,000 distinct CDR3 sequences, with 6% to 8% occurring only once. Germline CDR1 is KGHSH and CDR2 is LQKENI. Losses at the gene ends were 3 bases for V and 7 bases for J; bases not matched to a gene: 9. The CDR3 spans 16 residues. This record belongs to a study of CD8 T cells in ankylosing spondylitis. J is TRBJ2-1 and V is TRBV18; TRBD2 agrees at 10 bases. This clonotype was sampled from a female donor with ankylosing spondylitis or in good health (not recorded which). The material sequenced was blood, either unsorted or a sorted T cell fraction (not recorded which). The CDR3 sequence: CASSPLSGGAGNEQFF. CDR3 in DNA: TGTGCCAGCTCACCTCTAAGCGGGGGGGCAGGAAATGAGCAGTTCTTC.